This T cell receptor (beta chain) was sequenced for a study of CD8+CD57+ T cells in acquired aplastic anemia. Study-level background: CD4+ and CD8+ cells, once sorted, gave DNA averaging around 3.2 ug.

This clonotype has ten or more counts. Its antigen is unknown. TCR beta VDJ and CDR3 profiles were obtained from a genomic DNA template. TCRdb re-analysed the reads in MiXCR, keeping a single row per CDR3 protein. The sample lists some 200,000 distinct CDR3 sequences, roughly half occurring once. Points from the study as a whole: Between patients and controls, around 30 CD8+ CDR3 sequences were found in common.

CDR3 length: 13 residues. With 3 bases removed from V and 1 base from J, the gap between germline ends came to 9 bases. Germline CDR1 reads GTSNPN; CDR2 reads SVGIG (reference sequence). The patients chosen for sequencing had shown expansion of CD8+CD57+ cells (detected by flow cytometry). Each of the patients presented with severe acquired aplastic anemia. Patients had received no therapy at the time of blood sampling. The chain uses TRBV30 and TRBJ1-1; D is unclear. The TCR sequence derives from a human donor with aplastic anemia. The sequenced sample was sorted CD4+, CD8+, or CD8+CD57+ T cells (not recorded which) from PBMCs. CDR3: CAWRGKGNTEAFF. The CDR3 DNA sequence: TGTGCCTGGAGAGGGAAGGGGAACACTGAAGCTTTCTTT.